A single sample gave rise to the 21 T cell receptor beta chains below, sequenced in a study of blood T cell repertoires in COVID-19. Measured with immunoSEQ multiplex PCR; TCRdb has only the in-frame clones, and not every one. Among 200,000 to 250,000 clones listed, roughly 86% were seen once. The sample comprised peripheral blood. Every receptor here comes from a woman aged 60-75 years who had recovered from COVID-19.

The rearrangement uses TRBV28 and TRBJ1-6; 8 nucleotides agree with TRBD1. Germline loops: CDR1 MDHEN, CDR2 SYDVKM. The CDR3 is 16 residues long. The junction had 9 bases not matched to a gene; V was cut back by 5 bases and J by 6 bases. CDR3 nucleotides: TGTGCCAGCAGTATCCTCGACAGGGGCCGTAATTCACCCCTCCACTTT. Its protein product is CASSILDRGRNSPLHF. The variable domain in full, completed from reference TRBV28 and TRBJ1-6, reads DVKVTQSSRYLVKRTGEKVFLECVQDMDHENMFWYRQDPGLGLRLIYFSYDVKMKEKGDIPEGYSVSREKKERFSLILESASTNQTSMYLCASSILDRGRNSPLHFGNGTRLTVT.

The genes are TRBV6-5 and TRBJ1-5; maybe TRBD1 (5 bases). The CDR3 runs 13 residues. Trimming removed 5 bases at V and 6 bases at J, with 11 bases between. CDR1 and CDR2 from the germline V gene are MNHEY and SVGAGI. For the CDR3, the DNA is TGTGCCAGCAGTCTGCAGGGCGGTCAGCCCCAGCATTTT. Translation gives CASSLQGGQPQHF.

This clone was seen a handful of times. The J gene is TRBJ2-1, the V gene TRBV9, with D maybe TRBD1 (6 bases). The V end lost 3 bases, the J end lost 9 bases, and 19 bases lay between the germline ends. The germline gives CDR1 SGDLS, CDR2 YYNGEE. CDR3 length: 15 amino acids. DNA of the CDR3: TGTGCCAGCAGCGCCGGGCTCCAGGGGCCCCGTGAGCAGTTCTTC. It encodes CASSAGLQGPREQFF.

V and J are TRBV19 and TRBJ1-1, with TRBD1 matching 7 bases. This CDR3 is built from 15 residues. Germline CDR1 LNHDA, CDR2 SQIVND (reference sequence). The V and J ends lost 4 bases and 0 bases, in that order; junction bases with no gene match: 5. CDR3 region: CASSRTGQMNTEAFF. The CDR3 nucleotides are TGTGCCAGTAGTAGAACGGGACAGATGAACACTGAAGCTTTCTTT. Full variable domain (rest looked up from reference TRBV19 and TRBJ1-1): DGGITQSPKYLFRKEGQNVTLSCEQNLNHDAMYWYRQDPGQGLRLIYYSQIVNDFQKGDIAEGYSVSREKKESFPLTVTSAQKNPTAFYLCASSRTGQMNTEAFFGQGTRLTVV.

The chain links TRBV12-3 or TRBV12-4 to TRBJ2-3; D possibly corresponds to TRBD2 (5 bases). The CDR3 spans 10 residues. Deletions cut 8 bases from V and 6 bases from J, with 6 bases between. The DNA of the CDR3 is TGTGCCAGCGGCGGGGATACGCAGTATTTT. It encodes CASGGDTQYF.

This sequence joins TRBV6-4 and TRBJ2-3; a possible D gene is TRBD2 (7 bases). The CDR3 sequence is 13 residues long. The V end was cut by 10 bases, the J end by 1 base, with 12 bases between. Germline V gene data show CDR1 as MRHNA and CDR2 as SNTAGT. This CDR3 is CATWGGRTDTQYF. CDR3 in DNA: TGTGCCACCTGGGGGGGCCGCACAGATACGCAGTATTTT.

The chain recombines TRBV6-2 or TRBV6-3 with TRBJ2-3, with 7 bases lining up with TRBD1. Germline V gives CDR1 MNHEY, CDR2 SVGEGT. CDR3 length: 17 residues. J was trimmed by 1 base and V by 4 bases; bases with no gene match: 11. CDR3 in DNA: TGTGCCAGCAGTTCTACCCAACAGGGGTCACGCACAGATACGCAGTATTTT. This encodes CASSSTQQGSRTDTQYF.

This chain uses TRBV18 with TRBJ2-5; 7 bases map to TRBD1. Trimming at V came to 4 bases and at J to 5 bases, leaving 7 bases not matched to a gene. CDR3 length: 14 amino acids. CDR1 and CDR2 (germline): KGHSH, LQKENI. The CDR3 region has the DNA TGTGCCAGCTCACGCGACAGGGTAGCTGAGACCCAGTACTTC. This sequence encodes CASSRDRVAETQYF.

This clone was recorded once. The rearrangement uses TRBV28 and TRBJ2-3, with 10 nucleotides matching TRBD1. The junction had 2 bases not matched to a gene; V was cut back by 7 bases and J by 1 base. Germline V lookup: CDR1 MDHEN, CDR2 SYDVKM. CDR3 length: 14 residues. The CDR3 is CASIGTGGTDTQYF. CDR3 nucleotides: TGTGCCAGCATTGGGACAGGGGGCACAGATACGCAGTATTTT. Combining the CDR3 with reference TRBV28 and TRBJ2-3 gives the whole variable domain DVKVTQSSRYLVKRTGEKVFLECVQDMDHENMFWYRQDPGLGLRLIYFSYDVKMKEKGDIPEGYSVSREKKERFSLILESASTNQTSMYLCASIGTGGTDTQYFGPGTRLTVL.

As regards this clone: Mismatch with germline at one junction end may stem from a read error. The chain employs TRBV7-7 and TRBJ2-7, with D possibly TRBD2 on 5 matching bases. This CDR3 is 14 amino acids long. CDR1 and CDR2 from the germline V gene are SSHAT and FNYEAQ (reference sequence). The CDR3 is CASSPGLIPYEQYF. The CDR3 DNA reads TGTGCTAGCAGCCCTGGACTTATCCCCTACGAGCAGTACTTC.

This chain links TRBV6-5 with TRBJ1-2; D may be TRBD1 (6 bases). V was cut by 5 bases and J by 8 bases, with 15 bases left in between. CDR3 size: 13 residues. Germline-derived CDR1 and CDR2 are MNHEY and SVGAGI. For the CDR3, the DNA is TGTGCCAGCAGTATTTCGACAGGCTACGGCTACACCTTC. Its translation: CASSISTGYGYTF.

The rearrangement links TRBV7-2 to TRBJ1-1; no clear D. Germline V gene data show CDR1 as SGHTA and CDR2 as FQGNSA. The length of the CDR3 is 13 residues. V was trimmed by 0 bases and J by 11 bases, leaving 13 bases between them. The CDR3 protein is CASSLARGGAAFF. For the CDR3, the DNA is TGTGCCAGCAGCTTAGCGCGAGGCGGCGCGGCTTTCTTT.

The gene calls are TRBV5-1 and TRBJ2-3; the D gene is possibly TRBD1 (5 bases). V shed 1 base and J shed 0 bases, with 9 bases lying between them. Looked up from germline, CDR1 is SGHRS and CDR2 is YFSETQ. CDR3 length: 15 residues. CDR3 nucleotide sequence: TGCGCCAGCAGCTTGTCGACAGCTAGCACAGATACGCAGTATTTT. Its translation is CASSLSTASTDTQYF.

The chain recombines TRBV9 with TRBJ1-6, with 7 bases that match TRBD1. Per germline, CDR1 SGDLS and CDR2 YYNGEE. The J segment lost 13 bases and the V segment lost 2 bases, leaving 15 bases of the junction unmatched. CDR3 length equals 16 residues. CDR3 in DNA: TGTGCCAGCAGCGTTCAGGGGGTGCCGGGCAGTGGGCCCCTCCACTTT. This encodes CASSVQGVPGSGPLHF.

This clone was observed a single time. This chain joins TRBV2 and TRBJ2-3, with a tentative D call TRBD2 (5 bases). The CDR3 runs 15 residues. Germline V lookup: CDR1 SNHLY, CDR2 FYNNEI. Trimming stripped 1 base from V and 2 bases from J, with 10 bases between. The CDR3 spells CASSEGSGPTDTQYF. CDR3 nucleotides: TGTGCCAGCAGTGAAGGGAGCGGCCCCACAGATACGCAGTATTTT. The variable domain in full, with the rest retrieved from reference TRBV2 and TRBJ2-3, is EPEVTQTPSHQVTQMGQEVILRCVPISNHLYFYWYRQILGQKVEFLVSFYNNEISEKSEIFDDQFSVERPDGSNFTLKIRSTKLEDSAMYFCASSEGSGPTDTQYFGPGTRLTVL.

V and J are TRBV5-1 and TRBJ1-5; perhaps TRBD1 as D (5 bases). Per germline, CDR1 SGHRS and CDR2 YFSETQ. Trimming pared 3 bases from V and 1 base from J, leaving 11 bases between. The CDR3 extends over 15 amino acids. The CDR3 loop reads CASSWTGLSNQPQHF. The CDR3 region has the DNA TGCGCCAGCAGCTGGACGGGACTGAGCAATCAGCCCCAGCATTTT.

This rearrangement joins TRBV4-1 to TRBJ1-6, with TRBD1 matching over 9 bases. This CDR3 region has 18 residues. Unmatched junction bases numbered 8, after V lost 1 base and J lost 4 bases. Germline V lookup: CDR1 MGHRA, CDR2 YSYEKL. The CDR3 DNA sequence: TGCGCCAGCAGCCAAGTTCCCCGGGGACAGGGTTATAATTCACCCCTCCACTTT. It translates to CASSQVPRGQGYNSPLHF.

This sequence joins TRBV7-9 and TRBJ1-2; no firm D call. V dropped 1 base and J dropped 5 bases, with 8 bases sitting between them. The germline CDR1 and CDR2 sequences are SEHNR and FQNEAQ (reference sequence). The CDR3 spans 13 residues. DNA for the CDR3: TGTGCCAGCAGCTTAGTGGCCGGGTATGGCTACACCTTC. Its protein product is CASSLVAGYGYTF.

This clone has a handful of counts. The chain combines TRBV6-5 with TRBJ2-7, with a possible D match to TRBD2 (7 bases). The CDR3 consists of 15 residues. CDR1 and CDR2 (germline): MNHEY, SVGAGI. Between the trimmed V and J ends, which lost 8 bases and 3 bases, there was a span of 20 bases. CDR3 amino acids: CASRSGGAGSYEQYF. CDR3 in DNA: TGTGCCAGCCGCTCTGGGGGGGCGGGGAGCTACGAGCAGTACTTC.

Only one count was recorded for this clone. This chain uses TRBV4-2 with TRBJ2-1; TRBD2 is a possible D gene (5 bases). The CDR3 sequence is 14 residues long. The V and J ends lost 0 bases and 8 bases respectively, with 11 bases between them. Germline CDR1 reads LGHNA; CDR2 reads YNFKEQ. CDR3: CASSQDTGIDEQFF. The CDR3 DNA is TGTGCCAGCAGCCAAGATACGGGGATCGATGAGCAGTTCTTC.

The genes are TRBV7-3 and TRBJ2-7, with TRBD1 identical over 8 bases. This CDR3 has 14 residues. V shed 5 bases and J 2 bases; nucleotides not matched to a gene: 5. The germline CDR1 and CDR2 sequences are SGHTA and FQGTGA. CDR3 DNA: TGTGCCAGCAGCCTAGACAGGGGACCCTACGAGCAGTACTTC. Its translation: CASSLDRGPYEQYF. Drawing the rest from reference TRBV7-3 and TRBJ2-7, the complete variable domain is GAGVSQTPSNKVTEKGKYVELRCDPISGHTALYWYRQSLGQGPEFLIYFQGTGAADDSGLPNDRFFAVRPEGSVSTLKIQRTERGDSAVYLCASSLDRGPYEQYFGPGTRLTVT.